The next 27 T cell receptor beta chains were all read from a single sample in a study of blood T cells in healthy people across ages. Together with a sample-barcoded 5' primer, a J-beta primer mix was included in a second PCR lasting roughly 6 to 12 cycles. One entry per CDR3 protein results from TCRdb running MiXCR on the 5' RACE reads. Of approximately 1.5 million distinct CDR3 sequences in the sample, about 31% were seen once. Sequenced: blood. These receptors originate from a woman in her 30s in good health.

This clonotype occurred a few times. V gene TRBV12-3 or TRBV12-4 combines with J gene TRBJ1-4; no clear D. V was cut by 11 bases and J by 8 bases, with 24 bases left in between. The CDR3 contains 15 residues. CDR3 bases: TGTGCCCACCAAGAATCTCCCGTGGGAGGGGAAAAACTGTTTTTT. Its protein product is CAHQESPVGGEKLFF.

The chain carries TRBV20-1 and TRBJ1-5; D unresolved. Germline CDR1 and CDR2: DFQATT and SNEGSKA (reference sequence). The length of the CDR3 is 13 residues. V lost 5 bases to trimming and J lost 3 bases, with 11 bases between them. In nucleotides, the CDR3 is TGCAGTGCTTGCGGGGAAAACAATCAGCCCCAGCATTTT. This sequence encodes CSACGENNQPQHF.

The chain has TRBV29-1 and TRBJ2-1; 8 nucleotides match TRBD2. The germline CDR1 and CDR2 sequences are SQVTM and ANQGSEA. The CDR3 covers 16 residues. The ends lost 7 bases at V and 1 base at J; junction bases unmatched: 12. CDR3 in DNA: TGCAGCGCCGGAGAGCGGGAGCCGAATTCCTACAATGAGCAGTTCTTC. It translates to CSAGEREPNSYNEQFF.

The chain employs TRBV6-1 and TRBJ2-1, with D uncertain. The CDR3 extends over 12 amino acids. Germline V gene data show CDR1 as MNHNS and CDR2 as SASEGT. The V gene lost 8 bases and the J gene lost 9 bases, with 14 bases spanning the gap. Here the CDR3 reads CASFTLGGEQFF. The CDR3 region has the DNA TGTGCCAGCTTCACTTTGGGCGGTGAGCAGTTCTTC.

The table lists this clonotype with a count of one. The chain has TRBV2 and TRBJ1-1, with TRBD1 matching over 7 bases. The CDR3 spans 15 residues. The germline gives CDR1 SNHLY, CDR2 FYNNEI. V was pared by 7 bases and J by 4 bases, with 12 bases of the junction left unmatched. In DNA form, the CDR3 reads TGTGCCAGCATCCTATTCCAGGGGGTGGGCACTGAAGCTTTCTTT. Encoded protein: CASILFQGVGTEAFF.

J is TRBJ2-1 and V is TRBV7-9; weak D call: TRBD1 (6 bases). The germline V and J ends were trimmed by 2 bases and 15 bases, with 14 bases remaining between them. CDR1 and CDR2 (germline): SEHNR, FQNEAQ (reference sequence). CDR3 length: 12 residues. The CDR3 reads CASSLFSQGWFF. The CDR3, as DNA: TGTGCCAGCAGCTTATTTAGTCAGGGGTGGTTCTTC.

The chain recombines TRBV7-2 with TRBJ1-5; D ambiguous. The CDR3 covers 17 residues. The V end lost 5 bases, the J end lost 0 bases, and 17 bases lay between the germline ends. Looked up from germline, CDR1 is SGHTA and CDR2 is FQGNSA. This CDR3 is CASSPIGGPYSNQPQHF. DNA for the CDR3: TGTGCCAGCAGCCCAATAGGAGGGCCGTATAGCAATCAGCCCCAGCATTTT.

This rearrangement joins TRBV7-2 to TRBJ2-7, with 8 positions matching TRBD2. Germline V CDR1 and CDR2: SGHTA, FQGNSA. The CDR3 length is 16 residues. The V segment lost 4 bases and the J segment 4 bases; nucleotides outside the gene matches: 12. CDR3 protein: CASSSSAGTRSYEQYF. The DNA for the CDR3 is TGTGCCAGCAGCTCCTCCGCCGGGACTAGATCTTACGAGCAGTACTTC.

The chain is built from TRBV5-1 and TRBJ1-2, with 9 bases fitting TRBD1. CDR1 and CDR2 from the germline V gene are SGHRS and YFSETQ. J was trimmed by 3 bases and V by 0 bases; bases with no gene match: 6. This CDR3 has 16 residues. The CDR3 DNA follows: TGCGCCAGCAGCTTGGCACTTACAGGGGGCGACTATGGCTACACCTTC. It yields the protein CASSLALTGGDYGYTF.

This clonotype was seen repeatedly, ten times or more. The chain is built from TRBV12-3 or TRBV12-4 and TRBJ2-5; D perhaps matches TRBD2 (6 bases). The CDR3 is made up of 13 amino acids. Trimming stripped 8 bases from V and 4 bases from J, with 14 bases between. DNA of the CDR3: TGTGCCAGCTCGCGGGGTCGGGGAGAGACCCAGTACTTC. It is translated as CASSRGRGETQYF.

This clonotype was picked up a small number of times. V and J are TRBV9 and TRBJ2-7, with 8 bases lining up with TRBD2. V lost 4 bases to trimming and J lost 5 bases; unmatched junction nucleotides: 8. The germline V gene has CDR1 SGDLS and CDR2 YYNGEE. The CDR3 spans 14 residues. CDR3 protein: CASSPSGHVDEQYF. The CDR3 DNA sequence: TGTGCCAGCAGCCCTAGCGGGCACGTGGACGAGCAGTACTTC.

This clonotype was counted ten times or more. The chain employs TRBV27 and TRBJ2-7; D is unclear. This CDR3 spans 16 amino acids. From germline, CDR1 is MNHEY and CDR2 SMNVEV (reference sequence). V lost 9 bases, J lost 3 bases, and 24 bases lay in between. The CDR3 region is CASGRVFRSRRYEQYF. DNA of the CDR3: TGTGCCAGTGGCCGGGTATTCCGCAGCCGGCGCTACGAGCAGTACTTC.

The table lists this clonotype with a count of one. CDR3 loop: CAISLTSKEETQYF. CDR3 bases: TGTGCCATCAGTCTTACTAGCAAGGAAGAGACCCAGTACTTC. This chain joins TRBV10-3 and TRBJ2-5; a weak D match, TRBD2 (6 bases). The CDR3 totals 14 residues. CDR1 and CDR2 (germline): ENHRY, SYGVKD. The V and J ends lost 5 bases and 3 bases respectively, with 13 bases between them.

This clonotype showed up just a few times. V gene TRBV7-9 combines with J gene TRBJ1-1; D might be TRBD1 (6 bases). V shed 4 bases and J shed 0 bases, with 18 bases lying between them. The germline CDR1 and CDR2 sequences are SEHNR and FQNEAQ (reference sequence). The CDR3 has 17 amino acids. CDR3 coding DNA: TGTGCCAGCAGCTATGAAACTTGGGACATCATGAACACTGAAGCTTTCTTT. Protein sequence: CASSYETWDIMNTEAFF. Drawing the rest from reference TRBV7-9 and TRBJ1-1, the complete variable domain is DTGVSQNPRHKITKRGQNVTFRCDPISEHNRLYWYRQTLGQGPEFLTYFQNEAQLEKSRLLSDRFSAERPKGSFSTLEIQRTEQGDSAMYLCASSYETWDIMNTEAFFGQGTRLTVV.

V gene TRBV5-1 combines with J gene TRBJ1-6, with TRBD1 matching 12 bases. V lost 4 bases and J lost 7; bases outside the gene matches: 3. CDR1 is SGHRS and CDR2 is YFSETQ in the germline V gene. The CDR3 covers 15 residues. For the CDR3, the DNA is TGCGCCAGCAGCGGCGGGACAGGGGGCAATTCACCCCTCCACTTT. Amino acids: CASSGGTGGNSPLHF.

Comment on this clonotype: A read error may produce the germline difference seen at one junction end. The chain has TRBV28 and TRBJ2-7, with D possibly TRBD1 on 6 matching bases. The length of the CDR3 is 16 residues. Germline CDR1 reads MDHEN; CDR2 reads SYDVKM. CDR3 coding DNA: TGTACCAGCAGCCTCCCCCTAGGGCAGGGGACCTACGAGCAGTACTTC. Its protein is CTSSLPLGQGTYEQYF.

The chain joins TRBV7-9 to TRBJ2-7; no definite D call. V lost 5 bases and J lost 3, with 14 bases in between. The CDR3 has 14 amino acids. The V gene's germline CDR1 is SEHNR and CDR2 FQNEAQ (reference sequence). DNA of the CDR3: TGTGCCAGCAGCGATTTACCCCGATTCTACGAGCAGTACTTC. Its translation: CASSDLPRFYEQYF.

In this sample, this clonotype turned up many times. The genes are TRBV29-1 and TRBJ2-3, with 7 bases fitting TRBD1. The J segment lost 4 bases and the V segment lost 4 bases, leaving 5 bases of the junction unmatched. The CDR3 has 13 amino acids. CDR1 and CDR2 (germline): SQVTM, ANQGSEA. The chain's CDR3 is CSVGQGWADTQYF. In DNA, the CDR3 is TGCAGCGTTGGACAGGGCTGGGCAGATACGCAGTATTTT.

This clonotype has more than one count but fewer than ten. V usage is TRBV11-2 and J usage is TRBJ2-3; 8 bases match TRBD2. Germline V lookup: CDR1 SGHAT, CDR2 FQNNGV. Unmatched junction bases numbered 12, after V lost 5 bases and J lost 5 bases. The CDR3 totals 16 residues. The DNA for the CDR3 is TGTGCCAGCAGCCAGCTAGCGGGTTTCTTGGGAGATACGCAGTATTTT. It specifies CASSQLAGFLGDTQYF.

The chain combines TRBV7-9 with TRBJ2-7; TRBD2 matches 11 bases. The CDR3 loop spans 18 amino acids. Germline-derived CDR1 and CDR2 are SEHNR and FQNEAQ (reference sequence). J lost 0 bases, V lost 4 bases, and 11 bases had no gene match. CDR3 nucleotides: TGTGCCAGCAGCTCCTCTGGCCTAGCGGGGGGACTCTCCTACGAGCAGTACTTC. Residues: CASSSSGLAGGLSYEQYF. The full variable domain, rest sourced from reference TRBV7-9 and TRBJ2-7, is DTGVSQNPRHKITKRGQNVTFRCDPISEHNRLYWYRQTLGQGPEFLTYFQNEAQLEKSRLLSDRFSAERPKGSFSTLEIQRTEQGDSAMYLCASSSSGLAGGLSYEQYFGPGTRLTVT.

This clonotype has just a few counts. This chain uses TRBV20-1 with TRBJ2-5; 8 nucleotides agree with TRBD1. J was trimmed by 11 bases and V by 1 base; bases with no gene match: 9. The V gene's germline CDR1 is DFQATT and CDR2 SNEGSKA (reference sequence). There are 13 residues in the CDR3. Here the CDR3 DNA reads TGCAGTGCTAGAGGACAGGGGACCTTCAGTCAGTACTTC. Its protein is CSARGQGTFSQYF.

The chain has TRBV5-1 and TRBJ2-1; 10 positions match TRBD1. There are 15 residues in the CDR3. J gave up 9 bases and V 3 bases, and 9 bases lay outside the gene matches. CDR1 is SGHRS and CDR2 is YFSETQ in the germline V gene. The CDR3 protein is CASSSDRGEIGEQFF. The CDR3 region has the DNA TGCGCCAGCAGCTCGGACAGGGGGGAAATTGGTGAGCAGTTCTTC.

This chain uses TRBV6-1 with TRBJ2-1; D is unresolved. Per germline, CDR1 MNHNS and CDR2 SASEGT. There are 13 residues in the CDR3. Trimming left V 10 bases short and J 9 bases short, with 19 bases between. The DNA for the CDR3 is TGTGCCACCCAAGTCTGGACGATTAGTGAGCAGTTCTTC. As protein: CATQVWTISEQFF.

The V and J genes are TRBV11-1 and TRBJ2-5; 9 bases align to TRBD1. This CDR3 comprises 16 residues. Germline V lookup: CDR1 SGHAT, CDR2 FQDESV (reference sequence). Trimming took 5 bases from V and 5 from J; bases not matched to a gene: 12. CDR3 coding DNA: TGTGCCAGCAGCACCCCAGGACAGGGGACTGTGGAGACCCAGTACTTC. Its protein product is CASSTPGQGTVETQYF.

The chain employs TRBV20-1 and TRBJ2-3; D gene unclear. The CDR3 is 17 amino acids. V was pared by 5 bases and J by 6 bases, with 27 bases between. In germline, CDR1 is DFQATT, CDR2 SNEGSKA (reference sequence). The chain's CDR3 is CSAVPTALGLGLDTQYF. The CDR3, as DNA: TGCAGTGCTGTACCAACCGCCCTAGGTCTTGGTCTGGATACGCAGTATTTT.

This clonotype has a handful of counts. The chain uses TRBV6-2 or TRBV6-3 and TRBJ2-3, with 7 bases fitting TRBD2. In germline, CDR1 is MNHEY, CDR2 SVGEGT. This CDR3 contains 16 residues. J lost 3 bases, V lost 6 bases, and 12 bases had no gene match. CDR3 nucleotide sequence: TGTGCCAGCAGCAAACCTCTAGCGCGGGGGACAGATACGCAGTATTTT. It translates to CASSKPLARGTDTQYF.

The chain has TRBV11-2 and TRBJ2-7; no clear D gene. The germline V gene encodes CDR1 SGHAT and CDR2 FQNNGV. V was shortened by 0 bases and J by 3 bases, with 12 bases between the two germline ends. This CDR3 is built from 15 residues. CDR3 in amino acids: CASSLDLGSFYEQYF. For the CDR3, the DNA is TGTGCCAGCAGCTTAGATCTCGGCAGCTTCTACGAGCAGTACTTC.